This T cell receptor beta chain was found in a study of long-term antiretroviral therapy in people with HIV. General observations from the study: ART was followed by higher diversity that remained below transplant donor controls.

The CDR3 is 14 residues long. Deletions cut 1 base from V and 0 bases from J, with 9 bases between. Germline assignment: CDR1 SQVTM and CDR2 ANQGSEA. This was the immunoSEQ v3.0 assay at survey level. Method: immunoSEQ multiplex PCR; TCRdb's copy keeps in-frame clones and lacks some. Seen here are over 30,000 clones, 70% to 90% observed once, and the top ten hold under 4.5%. Turning to this clone: Its antigen remains unknown.

Sequenced material: unsorted PBMCs, taken 1.2 years after starting antiretroviral therapy. The source is a woman between 45 and 65 years old with HIV. The chain joins TRBV29-1 to TRBJ2-5; D gene unclear. Here the CDR3 DNA reads TGCAGCGTTGAAGGGGCAGATTACCAAGAGACCCAGTACTTC. Protein sequence: CSVEGADYQETQYF.